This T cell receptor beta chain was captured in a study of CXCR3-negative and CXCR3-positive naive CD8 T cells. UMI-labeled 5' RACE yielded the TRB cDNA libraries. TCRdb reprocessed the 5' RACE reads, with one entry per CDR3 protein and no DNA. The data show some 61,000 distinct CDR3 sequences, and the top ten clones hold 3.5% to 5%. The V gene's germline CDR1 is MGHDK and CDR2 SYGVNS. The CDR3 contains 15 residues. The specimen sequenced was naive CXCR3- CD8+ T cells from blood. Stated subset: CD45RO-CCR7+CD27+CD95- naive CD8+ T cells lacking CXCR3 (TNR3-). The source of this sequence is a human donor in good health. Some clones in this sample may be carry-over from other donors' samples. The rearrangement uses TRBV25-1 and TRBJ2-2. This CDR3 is CASCLSDGDTGELFF.